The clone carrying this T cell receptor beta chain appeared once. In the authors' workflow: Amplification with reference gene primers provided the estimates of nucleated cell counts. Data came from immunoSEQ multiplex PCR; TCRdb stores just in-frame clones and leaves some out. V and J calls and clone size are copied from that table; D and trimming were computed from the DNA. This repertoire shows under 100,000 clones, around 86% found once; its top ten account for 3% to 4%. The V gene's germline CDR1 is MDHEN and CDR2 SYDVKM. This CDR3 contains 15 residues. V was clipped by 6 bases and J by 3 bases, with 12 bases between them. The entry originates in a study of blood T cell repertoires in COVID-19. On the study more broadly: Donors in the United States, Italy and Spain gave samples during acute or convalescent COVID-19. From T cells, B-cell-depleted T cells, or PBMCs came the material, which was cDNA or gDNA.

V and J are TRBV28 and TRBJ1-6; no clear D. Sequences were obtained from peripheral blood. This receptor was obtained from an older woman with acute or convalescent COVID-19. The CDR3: CASRLPGIYNSPLHF. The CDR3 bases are TGTGCCAGCAGGCTCCCAGGAATCTATAATTCACCCCTCCACTTT. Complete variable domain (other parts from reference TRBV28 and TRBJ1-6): DVKVTQSSRYLVKRTGEKVFLECVQDMDHENMFWYRQDPGLGLRLIYFSYDVKMKEKGDIPEGYSVSREKKERFSLILESASTNQTSMYLCASRLPGIYNSPLHFGNGTRLTVT.